Below, 5 T cell receptor beta chains from the same sample are listed, as sequenced in a study of control samples from healthy donors and cancer patients. Sequenced by immunoSEQ multiplex PCR; TCRdb stores in-frame clones only, minus some. The sample contains over 80,000 clones, roughly 82% of which appear only once. The source material was blood. Every receptor here comes from a man aged 60-69 years in good health.

The gene calls are TRBV19 and TRBJ2-1; unclear D gene. V lost 10 bases to trimming and J lost 0 bases, with 10 bases between them. CDR1 is LNHDA, CDR2 SQIVND, per germline (reference sequence). The CDR3 runs to 13 residues. The CDR3 reads CATSLGSYNEQFF. DNA for the CDR3: TGTGCCACCTCTTTGGGCTCCTACAATGAGCAGTTCTTC.

V is TRBV6-5 and J is TRBJ1-6; 7 bases fit TRBD1. There are 13 residues in the CDR3. Losses at the gene ends were 8 bases for V and 13 bases for J; bases not matched to a gene: 11. The germline V gene encodes CDR1 MNHEY and CDR2 SVGAGI. For the CDR3, the DNA is TGTGCCAGCGGAGACAGGGCGGCCGATCCCCTCCACTTT. It translates to CASGDRAADPLHF.

This sequence joins TRBV19 and TRBJ2-1; 9 nucleotides line up with TRBD2. The length of the CDR3 is 18 residues. Germline CDR1 and CDR2: LNHDA and SQIVND (reference sequence). With V trimmed by 2 bases and J by 2 bases, 10 bases remained unmatched. The CDR3 loop reads CASSISHGASGAYNEQFF. CDR3 DNA: TGTGCCAGTAGTATATCACATGGGGCTAGCGGGGCCTACAATGAGCAGTTCTTC. The full variable domain, in which reference TRBV19 and TRBJ2-1 provide the parts outside the CDR3, is DGGITQSPKYLFRKEGQNVTLSCEQNLNHDAMYWYRQDPGQGLRLIYYSQIVNDFQKGDIAEGYSVSREKKESFPLTVTSAQKNPTAFYLCASSISHGASGAYNEQFFGPGTRLTVL.

This chain connects TRBV6-2 or TRBV6-3 to TRBJ1-2; no clear D. Deletions cut 5 bases from V and 8 bases from J, with 15 bases between. CDR3 length: 13 amino acids. In germline, CDR1 is MNHEY, CDR2 SVGEGT. The CDR3 loop reads CASSLTEPKGYTF. The CDR3 coding sequence is TGTGCCAGCAGTCTGACGGAACCTAAAGGCTACACCTTC.

The chain recombines TRBV14 with TRBJ2-1; no reliable D call. The CDR3 runs to 15 residues. The germline CDR1 and CDR2 sequences are SGHDN and FVKESK. Trimming shortened V by 1 base and J by 4 bases, and 11 bases separated the two germline ends. In DNA form, the CDR3 reads TGTGCCAGCAGCCAAGTTCCGAACCTATACAATGAGCAGTTCTTC. Translation: CASSQVPNLYNEQFF.